A selection of T cell receptor beta chains follows, all from one sample in a study of blood T cell repertoires in COVID-19. Repertoires were generated with immunoSEQ multiplex PCR, while TCRdb's copy carries only in-frame clones and drops some. The repertoire has some 46,000 clones, over 75% of them found once; the top ten carry roughly a quarter. The specimen was peripheral blood. Receptors originate from a woman aged 60-75 years with acute or convalescent COVID-19. Both conserved end residues are part of each CDR3. The D gene is left open where the match is weak. Clone sizes are given selectively: once, few, many, or a class where the clone is expanded.

v_gene	j_gene	abundance	d_gene	CDR3aa	CDR3nt
TRBV7-2	TRBJ2-7	once	NA	CASSPPRLRGESYEQYF	TGTGCCAGCAGCCCCCCCCGTTTGCGGGGAGAATCCTACGAGCAGTACTTC
TRBV7-8	TRBJ1-1	NA	NA	CASRLLGVGNTEAFF	TGTGCCAGCAGATTACTAGGGGTGGGGAATACTGAAGCTTTCTTT
TRBV6-5	TRBJ2-1	NA	TRBD2	CASGTSGGADEQFF	TGTGCCAGCGGTACTAGCGGGGGGGCGGATGAGCAGTTCTTC
TRBV11-2	TRBJ2-7	NA	TRBD2	CASSLGPSGGGYEQYF	TGTGCCAGCAGCTTAGGCCCTAGCGGGGGGGGCTACGAGCAGTACTTC
TRBV3-1/TRBV3-2	TRBJ2-7	once	NA	CASSQVRDEQYF	TGTGCCAGCAGCCAAGTCCGGGACGAGCAGTACTTC
TRBV19	TRBJ1-6	NA	NA	CASSIRGGPNISPLHF	TGTGCCAGTAGTATTCGGGGGGGACCGAACATTTCACCCCTCCACTTT
TRBV6-9	TRBJ1-5	NA	NA	CASMGGRVNQPQHF	TGTGCCAGCATGGGTGGCAGGGTGAATCAGCCCCAGCATTTT
TRBV25-1	TRBJ1-1	NA	NA	CASLGRGMTEAFF	TGTGCCAGCCTTGGGAGGGGGATGACTGAAGCTTTCTTT
TRBV5-1	TRBJ1-1	NA	NA	CASSLKDSGTEAFF	TGCGCCAGCAGCTTGAAGGACAGTGGTACTGAAGCTTTCTTT
TRBV5-6	TRBJ2-3	NA	TRBD2	CASSLGGLRGGTDTQYF	TGTGCCAGCAGCTTGGGAGGTTTGCGGGGGGGCACAGATACGCAGTATTTT